Below are 27 T cell receptor beta chains sequenced from a single sample in a study of T cells after yellow fever vaccination. MiXCR, applied by TCRdb to the 5' RACE reads, yields one record per CDR3 protein. The sample carries some 400,000 distinct CDR3 sequences, 6.2% recorded once. The material sequenced was PBMCs, taken 5 days after the yellow fever booster vaccination. All receptors derive from a man younger than 45 who received the YFV17D yellow fever vaccine.

The table lists this clonotype with many counts. The chain employs TRBV20-1 and TRBJ2-1, with TRBD2 matching over 14 bases. V was clipped by 4 bases and J by 5 bases; unmatched bases: 19. The CDR3 runs to 20 residues. From germline, CDR1 is DFQATT and CDR2 SNEGSKA (reference sequence). CDR3 sequence reads: CSAMGRLAGGPQAVNNEQFF. In DNA form, the CDR3 reads TGCAGTGCTATGGGGAGACTAGCGGGAGGGCCTCAGGCCGTCAACAATGAGCAGTTCTTC.

This clonotype came up many times. CDR3: CASNRPGNYEQYF. In DNA, the CDR3 is TGTGCCAGCAACCGACCGGGGAACTACGAGCAGTACTTC. The rearrangement links TRBV6-2 or TRBV6-3 to TRBJ2-7; possibly TRBD2 for D (5 bases). Deletions cut 7 bases from V and 3 bases from J, with 13 bases between. The CDR3 length is 13 residues. The germline CDR1 and CDR2 sequences are MNHEY and SVGEGT.

This clonotype was counted a few times. The chain combines TRBV3-1 with TRBJ2-1, with D unresolved. The CDR3 is made up of 11 amino acids. Deletions cut 3 bases from V and 9 bases from J, with 6 bases between. Germline CDR1 and CDR2: LGHDT and YNNKEL (reference sequence). CDR3 amino acids: CASSQLSEQFF. The CDR3 region has the DNA TGTGCCAGCAGCCAGTTGAGTGAGCAGTTCTTC.

At least ten counts were recorded for this clonotype. The chain combines TRBV7-2 with TRBJ2-7; perhaps TRBD1 as D (6 bases). V was shortened by 4 bases and J by 3 bases, with 10 bases between the two germline ends. CDR3 length equals 13 residues. The germline CDR1 and CDR2 sequences are SGHTA and FQGNSA. CDR3 in DNA: TGTGCCAGCAGCTCCCGGGACAACTACGAGCAGTACTTC. Its translation is CASSSRDNYEQYF. Supplemented by reference TRBV7-2 and TRBJ2-7, the full variable domain reads GAGVSQSPSNKVTEKGKDVELRCDPISGHTALYWYRQSLGQGLEFLIYFQGNSAPDKSGLPSDRFSAERTGGSVSTLTIQRTQQEDSAVYLCASSSRDNYEQYFGPGTRLTVT.

This clonotype was picked up a small number of times. The rearrangement joins TRBV9 to TRBJ2-1, with 8 bases matching TRBD2. V dropped 7 bases and J dropped 7; count of bases not matched to a gene: 7. The CDR3 length is 13 residues. Germline CDR1 reads SGDLS; CDR2 reads YYNGEE. CDR3 sequence (DNA): TGTGCCAGCGATACTAGCGGTAGGAATGAGCAGTTCTTC. Translated, it gives CASDTSGRNEQFF.

CDR3 loop: CASSLNPANEQFF. The CDR3 region has the DNA TGTGCCAGCAGCTTAAATCCTGCCAATGAGCAGTTCTTC. The gene calls are TRBV7-9 and TRBJ2-1; D is undetermined. This CDR3 is 13 amino acids long. Germline V gene sequence: CDR1 SEHNR, CDR2 FQNEAQ (reference sequence). V dropped 2 bases and J dropped 6 bases, with 8 bases sitting between them.

This chain links TRBV12-3 or TRBV12-4 with TRBJ2-1; perhaps TRBD1 as D (6 bases). This CDR3 is 15 amino acids long. V was cut by 2 bases and J by 2 bases, with 10 bases left in between. The DNA of the CDR3 is TGTGCCAGCAGTTTACCAGGGGTACCCTACAATGAGCAGTTCTTC. This sequence encodes CASSLPGVPYNEQFF.

This clonotype was seen repeatedly, ten times or more. The V call is TRBV4-3, the J call TRBJ1-5; no firm D call. Germline V CDR1 and CDR2: LGHNA, YSLEER. Between the trimmed V and J ends, which lost 1 base and 6 bases, there was a span of 16 bases. This CDR3 region has 16 residues. CDR3 amino acids: CASSQGLPVEGQPQHF. CDR3 bases: TGCGCCAGCAGCCAAGGCCTACCCGTGGAGGGTCAGCCCCAGCATTTT.

This clonotype has more than one count but fewer than ten. V and J are TRBV5-5 and TRBJ2-3; D ambiguous. Germline V lookup: CDR1 SGHKS, CDR2 YYEKEE (reference sequence). The CDR3 sequence is 14 residues long. V lost 0 bases and J 0 bases, leaving 5 bases between the germline ends. CDR3 in amino acids: CASSLARSTDTQYF. CDR3 DNA sequence: TGTGCCAGCAGCTTGGCCAGGAGCACAGATACGCAGTATTTT.

V is TRBV12-3 or TRBV12-4 and J is TRBJ1-6; D ambiguous. The CDR3 totals 11 residues. V was clipped by 5 bases and J by 12 bases, with 8 bases between them. This CDR3 is CASSRGGPLHF. CDR3 DNA sequence: TGTGCCAGCAGTCGGGGAGGACCCCTCCACTTT.

There are a few counts of this clonotype. The rearrangement uses TRBV27 and TRBJ2-1; D remains unclear. Germline V gene lookup returns CDR1 MNHEY and CDR2 SMNVEV (reference sequence). V lost 3 bases and J lost 7, with 13 bases in between. The CDR3 is 14 amino acids. In DNA, the CDR3 is TGTGCCAGCAGTTTTGAAGGCAGCCAGAATGAGCAGTTCTTC. Translated, it gives CASSFEGSQNEQFF.

CDR3 sequence reads: CASSIRGTDYEQYF. In DNA form, the CDR3 reads TGCGCCAGCAGCATCAGGGGTACGGACTACGAGCAGTACTTC. The V gene is TRBV5-1, the J gene TRBJ2-7; D is possibly TRBD1 (6 bases). This CDR3 has 14 amino acids. V lost 4 bases, J lost 3 bases, and 14 bases lay in between. Germline lookup yields CDR1 SGHRS and CDR2 YFSETQ.

This clonotype was seen many times. The chain links TRBV5-5 to TRBJ2-7, with unresolved D. Trimming took off 4 bases at V and 3 bases at J, with 11 bases between the two ends. Germline CDR1 is SGHKS and CDR2 is YYEKEE (reference sequence). The CDR3 consists of 13 residues. The CDR3 DNA reads TGTGCCAGCAGCCTCCGAAGGGACTACGAGCAGTACTTC. Translated: CASSLRRDYEQYF.

This clonotype has only a few counts. The rearrangement joins TRBV5-4 to TRBJ2-7; 9 bases match TRBD2. Germline CDR1 and CDR2: SGHNT and YYREEE (reference sequence). CDR3 size: 14 residues. The ends lost 4 bases at V and 4 bases at J; junction bases unmatched: 6. The CDR3 nucleotides read TGTGCCAGCAGCGGTAGCGGGAGCTCGTACGAGCAGTACTTC. Amino acid sequence: CASSGSGSSYEQYF.

The chain joins TRBV7-8 to TRBJ2-7; maybe TRBD2 (5 bases). The germline V gene encodes CDR1 SGHVS and CDR2 FQNEAQ. With 4 bases removed from V and 3 bases from J, the gap between germline ends came to 13 bases. This CDR3 region has 14 residues. CDR3 loop: CASSSGAGDYEQYF. CDR3 nucleotides: TGTGCCAGCAGCTCTGGCGCCGGGGACTACGAGCAGTACTTC.

The chain combines TRBV20-1 with TRBJ2-3; perhaps TRBD2 as D (5 bases). Germline V CDR1 and CDR2: DFQATT, SNEGSKA (reference sequence). The V and J ends lost 3 bases and 1 base respectively, with 11 bases between them. The CDR3 covers 14 residues. The CDR3 here is CSARGSGGTDTQYF. The DNA for the CDR3 is TGCAGTGCTAGGGGGAGCGGTGGCACAGATACGCAGTATTTT.

The chain employs TRBV29-1 and TRBJ2-5; 7 nucleotides line up with TRBD2. The CDR3 consists of 12 residues. J gave up 5 bases and V 5 bases, and 5 bases lay outside the gene matches. CDR1 is SQVTM, CDR2 ANQGSEA, per germline. CDR3 sequence (DNA): TGCAGCGTTTACCGGGGGGACGAGACCCAGTACTTC. Amino acids: CSVYRGDETQYF. The full variable domain, its missing parts supplied by reference TRBV29-1 and TRBJ2-5, is SAVISQKPSRDICQRGTSLTIQCQVDSQVTMMFWYRQQPGQSLTLIATANQGSEATYESGFVIDKFPISRPNLTFSTLTVSNMSPEDSSIYLCSVYRGDETQYFGPGTRLLVL.

V is TRBV20-1 and J is TRBJ1-3, with a tentative D call TRBD1 (6 bases). V lost 0 bases to trimming and J lost 3 bases, with 15 bases between them. The CDR3 has 16 amino acids. In germline, CDR1 is DFQATT, CDR2 SNEGSKA (reference sequence). CDR3 in amino acids: CSARDNRALFGNTIYF. DNA for the CDR3: TGCAGTGCTAGAGATAACAGGGCTTTATTTGGAAACACCATATATTTT.

This clonotype has a count of ten or more. The chain employs TRBV2 and TRBJ1-1; D call uncertain. This CDR3 comprises 13 residues. Deletions cut 8 bases from V and 0 bases from J, with 10 bases between. Germline lookup yields CDR1 SNHLY and CDR2 FYNNEI. In DNA form, the CDR3 reads TGTGCCAGCGAACGGCAGCTGAACACTGAAGCTTTCTTT. Translating it yields CASERQLNTEAFF.

This clonotype has only a few counts. V gene TRBV5-4 combines with J gene TRBJ2-1; no firm D call. V was cut by 0 bases and J by 2 bases, with 12 bases left in between. The CDR3 is 16 amino acids. Germline CDR1 and CDR2: SGHNT and YYREEE (reference sequence). CDR3 DNA: TGTGCCAGCAGCTTGGAACTTGACCTCACCTACAATGAGCAGTTCTTC. Amino acids: CASSLELDLTYNEQFF. Complete variable domain (other parts from reference TRBV5-4 and TRBJ2-1): ETGVTQSPTHLIKTRGQQVTLRCSSQSGHNTVSWYQQALGQGPQFIFQYYREEENGRGNFPPRFSGLQFPNYSSELNVNALELDDSALYLCASSLELDLTYNEQFFGPGTRLTVL.

The rearrangement links TRBV7-6 to TRBJ2-5; D remains unclear. Trimming shortened V by 5 bases and J by 5 bases, and 9 bases separated the two germline ends. CDR3 length equals 12 residues. Germline assignment: CDR1 SGHVS and CDR2 FNYEAQ. The CDR3: CASSPLRETQYF. The CDR3, as DNA: TGTGCCAGCAGCCCCCTACGGGAGACCCAGTACTTC.

This clonotype has at least ten counts. V gene TRBV10-3 combines with J gene TRBJ2-3; possible D gene TRBD2, 6 bases. The CDR3 is 14 residues long. The germline CDR1 and CDR2 sequences are ENHRY and SYGVKD. V shed 6 bases and J shed 3 bases, with 13 bases lying between them. CDR3 in amino acids: CAIRGVGRTDTQYF. In nucleotides, the CDR3 is TGTGCCATCAGAGGGGTCGGGAGAACAGATACGCAGTATTTT.

The genes are TRBV18 and TRBJ1-4, with D possibly TRBD1 on 6 matching bases. Germline values: CDR1 KGHSH, CDR2 LQKENI. V lost 6 bases and J lost 6, with 14 bases in between. The CDR3 has 14 residues. CDR3 nucleotides: TGTGCCAGCTCCCCCAGGGGCGGGCATGAAAAACTGTTTTTT. Translating it yields CASSPRGGHEKLFF.

This clonotype was recorded a few times. This chain connects TRBV11-2 to TRBJ2-2; 12 bases align to TRBD2. The J segment lost 7 bases and the V segment lost 5 bases, leaving 8 bases of the junction unmatched. The CDR3 has 16 residues. Germline CDR1 reads SGHAT; CDR2 reads FQNNGV. The CDR3 DNA is TGTGCCAGCAGCCCCCGACTAGCGGGAGCGGGCGGGGAGCTGTTTTTT. Protein: CASSPRLAGAGGELFF.

This clonotype occurred a few times. V gene TRBV25-1 combines with J gene TRBJ2-7, with D tentatively TRBD1 (6 bases). The V end lost 1 base, the J end lost 3 bases, and 10 bases lay between the germline ends. CDR1 and CDR2 from the germline V gene are MGHDK and SYGVNS. CDR3 size: 14 residues. The CDR3 spells CASSESGRGYEQYF. CDR3 bases: TGTGCCAGCAGTGAATCGGGCAGGGGCTACGAGCAGTACTTC.

The chain has TRBV20-1 and TRBJ2-1; the match to TRBD2 covers 7 bases. The CDR3 runs to 14 residues. Germline CDR1 reads DFQATT; CDR2 reads SNEGSKA (reference sequence). Germline trimming cut 3 bases from V and 4 bases from J; bases unmatched to any gene: 6. The CDR3 DNA is TGCAGTGCTAGTCCTAGGACTAGGTACAATGAGCAGTTCTTC. Amino acids: CSASPRTRYNEQFF.

V and J are TRBV9 and TRBJ2-2; 8 nucleotides align to TRBD2. The J segment lost 4 bases and the V segment lost 4 bases, leaving 6 bases of the junction unmatched. Germline loops: CDR1 SGDLS, CDR2 YYNGEE. The CDR3 has 15 residues. CDR3 nucleotides: TGTGCCAGCAGCCTAACTAGCGGAAGCACCGGGGAGCTGTTTTTT. Amino acids: CASSLTSGSTGELFF.